Listed here are 30 T cell receptor beta chains from one sample, sequenced in a study of OX40 agonist ivuxolimab in advanced cancers. The method was immunoSEQ multiplex PCR; TCRdb's version includes in-frame clones alone and lacks a portion of them. The data show fewer than 100,000 clones, with approximately 90% seen just once and 0.33% held by the top ten. The source was CD4+ or CD8+ T cells sorted from blood, collected in a trial of the OX40 agonist ivuxolimab. The source is an adult with an advanced solid tumor such as melanoma, head and neck, liver or kidney cancer.

The genes are TRBV7-2 and TRBJ1-5; D gene uncertain. The CDR3 extends over 13 amino acids. V shed 2 bases and J shed 2 bases, with 4 bases lying between them. The germline CDR1 and CDR2 sequences are SGHTA and FQGNSA. CDR3 loop: CASSLRGNQPQHF. CDR3 DNA: TGTGCCAGCAGCTTAAGGGGCAATCAGCCCCAGCATTTT.

Only a few counts were recorded for this clone. V usage is TRBV4-2 and J usage is TRBJ2-7; 8 nucleotides align to TRBD1. CDR1 and CDR2 from the germline V gene are LGHNA and YNFKEQ. The CDR3 totals 15 residues. V was clipped by 1 base and J by 5 bases; unmatched bases: 7. The CDR3 reads CASSQALDREDEQYF. As DNA, the CDR3 is TGTGCCAGCAGCCAAGCCCTGGACAGGGAGGACGAGCAGTACTTC.

The chain has TRBV4-1 and TRBJ1-2; 7 bases agree with TRBD1. The CDR3 is made up of 15 amino acids. The V gene end was trimmed by 3 bases and the J gene end by 4 bases; junction bases not matched to a gene: 8. Per the germline V gene, CDR1 is MGHRA and CDR2 is YSYEKL. CDR3 loop: CASSHSSGQPYGYTF. CDR3 nucleotide sequence: TGCGCCAGCAGCCATTCCTCGGGACAGCCCTATGGCTACACCTTC.

The rearrangement uses TRBV5-1 and TRBJ1-6; 9 bases fit TRBD1. This CDR3 region has 16 residues. In germline, CDR1 is SGHRS, CDR2 YFSETQ. The V and J ends lost 4 bases and 10 bases, in that order; junction bases with no gene match: 12. CDR3 protein: CASSDKTGGAGSPLHF. The CDR3 DNA is TGCGCCAGCAGCGACAAAACAGGGGGCGCGGGATCACCCCTCCACTTT.

This clone was counted a few times. The CDR3 coding sequence is TGCGCCTGTACGGGGGCCAGGGGCAATCAGCCCCAGCATTTT. Residues: CACTGARGNQPQHF. The chain joins TRBV23-1 to TRBJ1-5; tentative D call: TRBD1 (6 bases). TRBV23-1 is assigned to the ORF class and has an uncertain function. CDR3 size: 14 residues. Deletions cut 11 bases from V and 2 bases from J, with 16 bases between.

The chain is built from TRBV19 and TRBJ2-7, with unresolved D. The CDR3 consists of 13 residues. Germline assignment: CDR1 LNHDA and CDR2 SQIVND (reference sequence). V gave up 4 bases and J gave up 6 bases, with 13 bases separating them. The CDR3: CASSRTSGLEQYF. The CDR3 nucleotides are TGTGCCAGTAGTAGGACGTCGGGTCTCGAGCAGTACTTC.

The J gene is TRBJ1-5, the V gene TRBV30; D is undetermined. The CDR3 is 19 amino acids. The germline V gene encodes CDR1 GTSNPN and CDR2 SVGIG (reference sequence). Between the trimmed V and J ends, which lost 3 bases and 3 bases, there was a span of 27 bases. The CDR3 sequence is CAWSAEGITRRGNNQPQHF. CDR3 nucleotides: TGTGCCTGGAGCGCCGAGGGAATTACAAGACGGGGAAACAATCAGCCCCAGCATTTT.

This chain links TRBV5-1 with TRBJ2-2; 12 bases map to TRBD2. The V gene's germline CDR1 is SGHRS and CDR2 YFSETQ. The CDR3 spans 16 residues. V gave up 4 bases and J gave up 4 bases; unmatched junction bases: 5. The CDR3 nucleotides are TGCGCCAGCAGCACAACGGGACTAGCGGGCACCGGGGAGCTGTTTTTT. Protein: CASSTTGLAGTGELFF.

The chain has TRBV29-1 and TRBJ2-3, with TRBD1 matching over 7 bases. CDR3 size: 14 residues. The junction had 3 bases not matched to a gene; V was cut back by 2 bases and J by 1 base. The germline CDR1 and CDR2 sequences are SQVTM and ANQGSEA. The CDR3 spells CSVETGVRTDTQYF. The CDR3 DNA follows: TGCAGCGTTGAAACAGGGGTACGCACAGATACGCAGTATTTT.

The gene calls are TRBV28 and TRBJ1-1; D perhaps matches TRBD1 (6 bases). CDR1 and CDR2 (germline): MDHEN, SYDVKM. Trimming stripped 11 bases from V and 4 bases from J, with 23 bases between. This CDR3 comprises 15 residues. CDR3 bases: TGTGCCCCCAGCGGCAAATCAGGGGAGGGCACTGAAGCTTTCTTT. Translating it yields CAPSGKSGEGTEAFF.

A note on this clone: Additional DNA sequences in this sample encode the identical CDR3. V is TRBV18 and J is TRBJ2-2; D remains unclear. V shed 2 bases and J shed 2 bases, with 3 bases lying between them. Germline loops: CDR1 KGHSH, CDR2 LQKENI. The CDR3 has 13 residues. The CDR3 DNA reads as TGTGCCAGCTCACCAGGAAACACCGGGGAGCTGTTTTTT. As protein: CASSPGNTGELFF.

V usage is TRBV19 and J usage is TRBJ1-1, with no clear D. The V end lost 7 bases, the J end lost 7 bases, and 16 bases lay between the germline ends. Germline loops: CDR1 LNHDA, CDR2 SQIVND (reference sequence). The CDR3 totals 13 residues. The CDR3 loop is CASTFVGLGEAFF. In nucleotides, the CDR3 is TGTGCCAGTACCTTCGTTGGCCTGGGTGAAGCTTTCTTT. The variable domain in full, completed from reference TRBV19 and TRBJ1-1, reads DGGITQSPKYLFRKEGQNVTLSCEQNLNHDAMYWYRQDPGQGLRLIYYSQIVNDFQKGDIAEGYSVSREKKESFPLTVTSAQKNPTAFYLCASTFVGLGEAFFGQGTRLTVV.

This sequence joins TRBV30 and TRBJ2-7; 9 nucleotides agree with TRBD1. The CDR3 extends over 14 amino acids. Per the germline V gene, CDR1 is GTSNPN and CDR2 is SVGIG (reference sequence). The V segment lost 5 bases and the J segment 4 bases; nucleotides outside the gene matches: 9. This CDR3 reads CAWGRGQGVYEQYF. The CDR3, as DNA: TGTGCCTGGGGGAGGGGACAGGGCGTATACGAGCAGTACTTC.

This chain joins TRBV14 and TRBJ2-7, with D perhaps matching TRBD2 (5 bases). Trimming pared 5 bases from V and 1 base from J, leaving 15 bases between. The CDR3 runs to 15 residues. CDR1 is SGHDN, CDR2 FVKESK, per germline. CDR3: CASSTQSGASYEQYF. In DNA form, the CDR3 reads TGTGCCAGCAGCACCCAGAGCGGAGCGTCCTACGAGCAGTACTTC. The variable domain in full, completed from reference TRBV14 and TRBJ2-7, reads EAGVTQFPSHSVIEKGQTVTLRCDPISGHDNLYWYRRVMGKEIKFLLHFVKESKQDESGMPNNRFLAERTGGTYSTLKVQPAELEDSGVYFCASSTQSGASYEQYFGPGTRLTVT.

A single count supports this clone. The chain couples TRBV5-1 to TRBJ2-5, with D perhaps matching TRBD1 (5 bases). The germline V gene encodes CDR1 SGHRS and CDR2 YFSETQ. The V end lost 5 bases, the J end lost 1 base, and 9 bases lay between the germline ends. The CDR3 totals 13 residues. CDR3 amino acids: CASRDSPQETQYF. CDR3 nucleotide sequence: TGCGCCAGCAGAGACAGCCCCCAAGAGACCCAGTACTTC.

The chain carries TRBV28 and TRBJ2-4; TRBD1 or TRBD2 may be the D gene (5 bases each). CDR1 MDHEN and CDR2 SYDVKM come from the germline V gene. CDR3 length: 13 amino acids. The V end lost 3 bases, the J end lost 7 bases, and 10 bases lay between the germline ends. The CDR3 protein is CASSFQGRNIQYF. The CDR3 DNA reads TGTGCCAGCAGTTTTCAGGGACGGAACATTCAGTACTTC.

In its sample, this clone was seen a few times. The gene calls are TRBV19 and TRBJ1-5; tentative D call: TRBD1 (5 bases). This CDR3 has 13 residues. Trimming pared 5 bases from V and 7 bases from J, leaving 12 bases between. Per germline, CDR1 LNHDA and CDR2 SQIVND (reference sequence). The CDR3 sequence: CASSGLQGQPQHF. The DNA for the CDR3 is TGTGCCAGTAGTGGACTCCAGGGACAGCCCCAGCATTTT.

The chain combines TRBV28 with TRBJ2-7; 11 nucleotides align to TRBD1. This CDR3 region has 14 residues. V trimming: 5 bases; J trimming: 4 bases; junction bases outside the gene matches: 4. Germline-derived CDR1 and CDR2 are MDHEN and SYDVKM. CDR3 amino acids: CASSGRDRGYEQYF. The CDR3 nucleotides are TGTGCCAGCAGTGGCCGGGACAGGGGGTACGAGCAGTACTTC.

The chain combines TRBV6-5 with TRBJ2-3; possibly TRBD2 for D (5 bases). The germline V and J ends were trimmed by 0 bases and 3 bases, with 10 bases remaining between them. The V gene's germline CDR1 is MNHEY and CDR2 SVGAGI. The CDR3 sequence is 15 residues long. The CDR3 nucleotides read TGTGCCAGCAGTTACTCGAGGGTGGCGACAGATACGCAGTATTTT. Its protein product is CASSYSRVATDTQYF.

In this sample, this clone turned up once. V and J are TRBV7-6 and TRBJ1-4; the D is unclear. The germline V and J ends were trimmed by 3 bases and 0 bases, with 8 bases remaining between them. This CDR3 is 15 amino acids long. Germline CDR1 SGHVS, CDR2 FNYEAQ. The CDR3 reads CASSLNRATNEKLFF. The CDR3 coding sequence is TGTGCCAGCAGCTTGAACAGAGCAACTAATGAAAAACTGTTTTTT. The whole variable domain, filled in from reference TRBV7-6 and TRBJ1-4, reads GAGVSQSPRYKVTKRGQDVALRCDPISGHVSLYWYRQALGQGPEFLTYFNYEAQQDKSGLPNDRFSAERPEGSISTLTIQRTEQRDSAMYRCASSLNRATNEKLFFGSGTQLSVL.

A word on this clone: Other nucleotide sequences from this sample produce the same CDR3. The genes are TRBV28 and TRBJ2-7; D is uncertain. This CDR3 is 11 amino acids long. Germline V lookup: CDR1 MDHEN, CDR2 SYDVKM. V dropped 2 bases and J dropped 4 bases, with 3 bases sitting between them. CDR3 region: CASSLKYEQYF. Here the CDR3 DNA reads TGTGCCAGCAGTTTAAAATACGAGCAGTACTTC.

The chain uses TRBV25-1 and TRBJ2-7; TRBD1 agrees at 12 bases. The CDR3 has 17 amino acids. Per the germline V gene, CDR1 is MGHDK and CDR2 is SYGVNS. V trimming: 8 bases; J trimming: 2 bases; junction bases outside the gene matches: 13. The CDR3 nucleotides are TGTGCCAGCCTCGGGACAGGGGGCGCGAGAAGACCCTACGAGCAGTACTTC. Its translation is CASLGTGGARRPYEQYF.

In its sample, this clone was seen once. This chain uses TRBV5-1 with TRBJ2-4, with 8 bases fitting TRBD1. Trimming at V came to 6 bases and at J to 12 bases, leaving 17 bases not matched to a gene. This CDR3 spans 15 amino acids. CDR1 and CDR2 (germline): SGHRS, YFSETQ. CDR3 loop: CASTSIPGQADTQYF. DNA for the CDR3: TGCGCCAGCACCTCTATACCGGGACAGGCAGACACTCAGTACTTC.

The CDR3 DNA is TGTGCCAGCAGCTTAGAGGGCTCTGGGGCCAACGTCCTGACTTTC. It translates to CASSLEGSGANVLTF. This chain connects TRBV7-2 to TRBJ2-6; D not resolved. This CDR3 has 15 amino acids. Trimming took off 1 base at V and 0 bases at J, with 4 bases between the two ends. Germline V lookup: CDR1 SGHTA, CDR2 FQGNSA.

The rearrangement uses TRBV29-1 and TRBJ1-1, with D perhaps matching TRBD1 (6 bases). The V end was cut by 7 bases, the J end by 10 bases, with 28 bases between. Germline V CDR1 and CDR2: SQVTM, ANQGSEA. CDR3 size: 15 residues. The CDR3, as DNA: TGCAGCGCCAAGGAAGGGCAGGGGAAAGTCACGGGAGCTTTCTTT. Its translation is CSAKEGQGKVTGAFF.

This chain connects TRBV10-3 to TRBJ2-7; 8 bases are shared with TRBD2. This CDR3 has 13 residues. J was trimmed by 5 bases and V by 8 bases; bases with no gene match: 8. Looked up from germline, CDR1 is ENHRY and CDR2 is SYGVKD. The CDR3 protein is CAIRVGLADEQYF. The DNA of the CDR3 is TGTGCCATCCGTGTTGGACTAGCCGACGAGCAGTACTTC.

The chain combines TRBV19 with TRBJ2-3; TRBD2 agrees at 7 bases. Germline V gene lookup returns CDR1 LNHDA and CDR2 SQIVND (reference sequence). V gave up 4 bases and J gave up 3 bases; unmatched junction bases: 1. The CDR3 spans 13 residues. The CDR3 region has the DNA TGTGCCAGTAGTACGGGAGGAACAGATACGCAGTATTTT. It yields the protein CASSTGGTDTQYF.

V and J are TRBV6-4 and TRBJ2-1, with a tentative D call TRBD1 (6 bases). The CDR3 is 15 amino acids. CDR1 is MRHNA and CDR2 is SNTAGT in the germline V gene. V dropped 5 bases and J dropped 0 bases, with 11 bases sitting between them. The CDR3 DNA reads TGTGCCAGCAGTATACAGGGAAGCTCCTACAATGAGCAGTTCTTC. Translating it yields CASSIQGSSYNEQFF.

V and J are TRBV11-2 and TRBJ2-5; 10 bases are shared with TRBD2. Losses at the gene ends were 0 bases for V and 4 bases for J; bases not matched to a gene: 8. The CDR3 has 17 residues. Germline V gene sequence: CDR1 SGHAT, CDR2 FQNNGV. The CDR3 nucleotides read TGTGCCAGCAGCTTAGACAAAGCGGGAGGGAGGGGAGAGACCCAGTACTTC. Protein: CASSLDKAGGRGETQYF.

The DNA for the CDR3 is TGTGCCAGCAGTTTACCTCATCAGCCCCAGCATTTT. Residues: CASSLPHQPQHF. The rearrangement joins TRBV28 to TRBJ1-5; D is undetermined. The CDR3 is 12 residues long. The V end lost 2 bases, the J end lost 5 bases, and 4 bases lay between the germline ends. The V gene's germline CDR1 is MDHEN and CDR2 SYDVKM.